These 3 T cell receptor beta chains were sequenced from one sample in a study of OX40 agonist ivuxolimab in advanced cancers. Data came from immunoSEQ multiplex PCR; TCRdb stores just in-frame clones and leaves some out. The data contain some 76,000 clones, roughly 80% of them seen just once; the ten biggest clones take up roughly 1.9%. Sequencing used CD4+ or CD8+ T cells sorted from blood, obtained in a trial of the OX40 agonist ivuxolimab. All receptors derive from an adult with an advanced solid tumor such as melanoma, head and neck, liver or kidney cancer.

This clone has more than one count but fewer than ten. This chain links TRBV7-2 with TRBJ1-5; the match to TRBD1 covers 11 bases. The junction had 8 bases not matched to a gene; V was cut back by 4 bases and J by 3 bases. Germline CDR1 and CDR2: SGHTA and FQGNSA. The CDR3 extends over 17 amino acids. The CDR3 sequence is CASSSGTGGGYNQPQHF. The CDR3 nucleotides are TGTGCCAGCAGCTCCGGGACAGGGGGAGGTTACAATCAGCCCCAGCATTTT.

The chain couples TRBV7-9 to TRBJ2-5; the match to TRBD1 covers 8 bases. Germline CDR1 and CDR2: SEHNR and FQNEAQ (reference sequence). This CDR3 region has 16 residues. V shed 0 bases and J 4 bases; nucleotides not matched to a gene: 7. This chain's CDR3 is CASSLASRRGRETQYF. CDR3 sequence (DNA): TGTGCCAGCAGCTTAGCTTCTCGCAGGGGGCGAGAGACCCAGTACTTC.

This chain joins TRBV14 and TRBJ2-2; the D is unclear. V gave up 1 base and J gave up 1 base, with 4 bases separating them. The CDR3 extends over 14 amino acids. The germline V gene has CDR1 SGHDN and CDR2 FVKESK. The CDR3 DNA sequence: TGTGCCAGCAGCCAAGGGTTGAACACCGGGGAGCTGTTTTTT. Translated, it gives CASSQGLNTGELFF.